The rows below give T cell receptor beta chains drawn from one sample of a study of blood T cells in healthy people across ages. TCRdb reprocessed the 5' RACE reads via MiXCR and lists one record per CDR3 protein. Of about 780,000 distinct CDR3 sequences in the sample, about 45% are singletons; the top ten hold 15% to 20%. Sequenced: blood. The receptors come from an older man in good health. Both conserved end residues are part of each CDR3. Fields, in order: clone size, J gene, V gene, D gene, CDR3 length, CDR3 DNA, CDR3 protein. D genes are given only for firm matches. Size tells how often a clone was seen (once, few, many) or the class of an expanded clone, and some rows leave it out.

abundance: few; j_gene: TRBJ2-5; v_gene: TRBV10-3; d_gene: .; len: 14; CDR3nt: TGTGCCACACAGGCTGTATGGGGGCAAGAGACCCAGTACTTC; CDR3aa: CATQAVWGQETQYF
abundance: few; j_gene: TRBJ1-1; v_gene: TRBV29-1; d_gene: .; len: 13; CDR3nt: TGCAGCGTTGATTTGTGGGGGGTACCTGAAGCTTTCTTT; CDR3aa: CSVDLWGVPEAFF
abundance: few; j_gene: TRBJ2-1; v_gene: TRBV10-3; d_gene: .; len: 11; CDR3nt: TGTGCCATCAGTGGGACCAATGAGCAGTTCTTC; CDR3aa: CAISGTNEQFF
abundance: few; j_gene: TRBJ2-7; v_gene: TRBV18; d_gene: .; len: 15; CDR3nt: TGTGCCAGCTCACTGGACTCGGAAAGCTCCTACGAGCAGTACTTC; CDR3aa: CASSLDSESSYEQYF
abundance: .; j_gene: TRBJ1-2; v_gene: TRBV25-1; d_gene: .; len: 13; CDR3nt: TGTGCCAGCAGCGCCGGCAGGGGCCATGGCTACACCTTC; CDR3aa: CASSAGRGHGYTF
abundance: few; j_gene: TRBJ2-1; v_gene: TRBV3-1; d_gene: TRBD2; len: 16; CDR3nt: TGTGCCAGCAGCCCCTCGGAACTAGCGAGCCTCGATAAGCAGTTCTTC; CDR3aa: CASSPSELASLDKQFF
abundance: .; j_gene: TRBJ2-3; v_gene: TRBV12-3/TRBV12-4; d_gene: .; len: 13; CDR3nt: TGTGCCACCTTGGACACTGTTGCAGATACGCAGTATTTT; CDR3aa: CATLDTVADTQYF
abundance: many; j_gene: TRBJ2-5; v_gene: TRBV9; d_gene: TRBD2; len: 17; CDR3nt: TGTGCCAGCAGCACACCCTTGACTAGCGGGGACCAAGAGACCCAGTACTTC; CDR3aa: CASSTPLTSGDQETQYF
abundance: .; j_gene: TRBJ2-3; v_gene: TRBV20-1; d_gene: TRBD2; len: 15; CDR3nt: TGCAGTGCTCCTGCCGGGACTAGCGGCACAGATGCGCAGTATTTT; CDR3aa: CSAPAGTSGTDAQYF
abundance: .; j_gene: TRBJ1-1; v_gene: TRBV18; d_gene: .; len: 15; CDR3nt: TGTGCCAGCTCACCACCGAGGCAGGGAGTCACTGAAGCTTTCTTT; CDR3aa: CASSPPRQGVTEAFF
abundance: few; j_gene: TRBJ2-5; v_gene: TRBV7-2; d_gene: .; len: 14; CDR3nt: TGTGCCAGCAGCGCAGCTGTGGTTGGAGAGACCCAGTACTTC; CDR3aa: CASSAAVVGETQYF
abundance: many; j_gene: TRBJ2-5; v_gene: TRBV12-3/TRBV12-4; d_gene: TRBD2; len: 15; CDR3nt: TGTGCCAGCAGTCCAGCGGGAGGGACCCACAATGAGCAGTACTTC; CDR3aa: CASSPAGGTHNEQYF
abundance: .; j_gene: TRBJ1-1; v_gene: TRBV28; d_gene: TRBD1; len: 16; CDR3nt: TGTGCCAGCAGTTCGCGGACAGGGTGGGTTGGCACTGAAGCTTTCTTT; CDR3aa: CASSSRTGWVGTEAFF
abundance: few; j_gene: TRBJ2-7; v_gene: TRBV7-9; d_gene: TRBD1; len: 11; CDR3nt: TGTGCCAGCAGCTTCTCGACAGGGACGTACTTC; CDR3aa: CASSFSTGTYF
abundance: .; j_gene: TRBJ2-3; v_gene: TRBV10-3; d_gene: .; len: 14; CDR3nt: TGTGCCATCAGTGAGTCATCTACCTCAGATACGCAGTATTTT; CDR3aa: CAISESSTSDTQYF
abundance: .; j_gene: TRBJ1-2; v_gene: TRBV5-1; d_gene: TRBD1; len: 14; CDR3nt: TGCGCCAGCAGCTTCGGACAGGAATCCGATGGCTACACCTTC; CDR3aa: CASSFGQESDGYTF
abundance: .; j_gene: TRBJ1-3; v_gene: TRBV28; d_gene: .; len: 16; CDR3nt: TGTGCCAGCAGTTTACTTGGGACAACAACTGGAAACACCATATATTTT; CDR3aa: CASSLLGTTTGNTIYF
abundance: many; j_gene: TRBJ2-3; v_gene: TRBV28; d_gene: .; len: 12; CDR3nt: TGTGCCAGCACCCGTAACACAGATACGCAGTATTTT; CDR3aa: CASTRNTDTQYF
abundance: few; j_gene: TRBJ1-4; v_gene: TRBV10-2; d_gene: .; len: 13; CDR3nt: TGCGCCAGCAGTGAGTCGACCGACGAGAAACTGTTTTTT; CDR3aa: CASSESTDEKLFF
abundance: .; j_gene: TRBJ2-5; v_gene: TRBV24-1; d_gene: .; len: 14; CDR3nt: TGTGCCACCAGTGATTTGGTGGCAGGGGAGACCCAGTACTTC; CDR3aa: CATSDLVAGETQYF
abundance: .; j_gene: TRBJ2-7; v_gene: TRBV30; d_gene: TRBD1; len: 14; CDR3nt: TGTGCCTGGAGTCGTGGGACAGGGATCTACGAGCAGTACTTC; CDR3aa: CAWSRGTGIYEQYF
abundance: .; j_gene: TRBJ1-2; v_gene: TRBV20-1; d_gene: TRBD1; len: 15; CDR3nt: TGCAGTGCCGGGATGATGGGACAGGCGTCCTATGGCTACACCTTC; CDR3aa: CSAGMMGQASYGYTF
abundance: .; j_gene: TRBJ1-5; v_gene: TRBV25-1; d_gene: .; len: 12; CDR3nt: TGTGCCAGCAGAGAAGGGGACCTGCCCCAGCATTTT; CDR3aa: CASREGDLPQHF
abundance: .; j_gene: TRBJ2-6; v_gene: TRBV6-2/TRBV6-3; d_gene: .; len: 19; CDR3nt: TGTGCCAGCAGGCAAAACTCAGGGTCAGTGATGTCTGGGGCCAACGTCCTGACTTTC; CDR3aa: CASRQNSGSVMSGANVLTF